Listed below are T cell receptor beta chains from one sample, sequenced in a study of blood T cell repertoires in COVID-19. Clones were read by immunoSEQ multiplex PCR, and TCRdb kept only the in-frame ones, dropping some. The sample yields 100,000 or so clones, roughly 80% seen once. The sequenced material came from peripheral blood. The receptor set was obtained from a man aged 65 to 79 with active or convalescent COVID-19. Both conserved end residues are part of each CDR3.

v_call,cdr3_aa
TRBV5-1,CASSLGAGGSYNEQFF
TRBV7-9,CASSWSASLGYGYTF
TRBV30,CAWSRTVDGYTF
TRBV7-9,CASSPGLEIAAGELFF
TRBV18,CASSPPLDSGNTIYF
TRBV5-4,CASSRGQEDYGYTF
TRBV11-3,CASSLGGTSYNEQFF
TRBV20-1,CSASPRSGGATDTQYF
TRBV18,CASSPGETQYF
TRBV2,CASNSGTGGYGYTF
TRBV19,CASTIQGTLNTEAFF
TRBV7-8,CASSTSGIDYEQYF
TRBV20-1,CSATQPYGYTF
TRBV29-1,CSGAGRGGEKLFF
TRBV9,CASSVTDTYEQYF
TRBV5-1,CASSRDGGRDTEAFF
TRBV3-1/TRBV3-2,CASSQGGKSSGYTF
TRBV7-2,CASSFPGIAYNEQFF
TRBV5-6,CASSLVQTGELFF
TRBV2,CASSLGTGVGNQPQHF
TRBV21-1,CASSKEGRAVTQYF
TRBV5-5,CASSSSGSWEQYF
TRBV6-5,CASSYTQGMGQETQYF
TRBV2,CASSYGRGNEKLFF
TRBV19,CASRRTGQGSPLHF
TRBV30,CAWSFLGTGGTGELFF
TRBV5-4,CASSSLTSQETQYF
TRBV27,CASSLGTGFSYGYTF
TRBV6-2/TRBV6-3,CASSPGQGSYNSPLHF
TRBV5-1,CASSLGGTGKYQETQYF
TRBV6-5,CASRDGHFYEKLFF
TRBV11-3,CASSSRAPGVYNSPLHF
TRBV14,CASSQDRGRYTEAFF
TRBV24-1,CATSDSRLAGKNTGELFF
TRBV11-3,CASSLYRGTYEQYF
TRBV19,CASTGTANSPLHF
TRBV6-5,CASRTGGDYGYTF
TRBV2,CASNPSGGRTDTQYF
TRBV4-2,CASSHAGTGGTDTQYF
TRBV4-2,CASSPSAGALGQPQHF
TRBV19,CASSRQGNTGELFF
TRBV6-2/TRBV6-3,CASSLIATGNTGELFF
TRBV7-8,CASSLRVQGDSEAFF
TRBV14,CASSHRMAGGSYGYTF
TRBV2,CASKRTSGANNEQFF
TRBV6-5,CASRPSRQGTEKLFF
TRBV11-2,CASSLDRSSYNSPLHF
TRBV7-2,CASSLVETGPYEQYF
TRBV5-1,CASSFTQDSYNEQFF
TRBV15,CATSKAGPSDTQYF
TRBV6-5,CASRTLQSRLGYTF
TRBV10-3,CAISERGGTGNTIYF
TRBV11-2,CASSLEGLGNTEAFF
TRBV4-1,CASSQEATAYSPLHF
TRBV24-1,CATSDTGTGNEQFF